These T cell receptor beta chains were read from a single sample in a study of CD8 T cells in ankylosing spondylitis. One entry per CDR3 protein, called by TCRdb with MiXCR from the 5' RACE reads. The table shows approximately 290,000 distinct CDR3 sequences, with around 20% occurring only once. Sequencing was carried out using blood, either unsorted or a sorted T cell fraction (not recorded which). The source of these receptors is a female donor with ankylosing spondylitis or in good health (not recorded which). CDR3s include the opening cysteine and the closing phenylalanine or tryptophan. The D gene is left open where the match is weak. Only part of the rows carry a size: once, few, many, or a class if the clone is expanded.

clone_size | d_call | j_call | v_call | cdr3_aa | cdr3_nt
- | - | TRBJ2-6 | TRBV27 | CASSPQYSGANVLTF | TGTGCCAGCAGTCCCCAGTACTCTGGGGCCAACGTCCTGACTTTC
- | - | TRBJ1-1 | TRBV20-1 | CSAGEDSMNTEAFF | TGCAGTGCTGGAGAGGACAGCATGAACACTGAAGCTTTCTTT
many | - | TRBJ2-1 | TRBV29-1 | CSVDRRASYNEQFF | TGCAGCGTTGATCGGAGGGCCTCCTACAATGAGCAGTTCTTC
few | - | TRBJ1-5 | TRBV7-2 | CASSLAAQPQHF | TGTGCCAGCAGCTTAGCCGCTCAGCCCCAGCATTTT
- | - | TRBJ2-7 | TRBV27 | CASRRGVGDTQANEQYF | TGTGCCAGCAGACGAGGGGTCGGAGACACTCAGGCTAACGAGCAGTACTTC
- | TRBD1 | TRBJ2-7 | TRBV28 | CASSHPGQGTLNEQYF | TGTGCCAGCAGTCATCCGGGACAGGGGACACTTAACGAGCAGTACTTC
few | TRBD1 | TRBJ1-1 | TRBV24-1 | CATSASRGRGTEAFF | TGTGCCACCAGTGCGTCCAGGGGGCGCGGGACTGAAGCTTTCTTT
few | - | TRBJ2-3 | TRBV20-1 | CSGGRRGLTDTQYF | TGCAGTGGGGGACGCCGGGGTCTCACAGATACGCAGTATTTT
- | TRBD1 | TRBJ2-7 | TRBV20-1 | CSARGASGQGFGEQYF | TGCAGTGCTAGAGGAGCTTCGGGACAGGGGTTCGGCGAGCAGTACTTC
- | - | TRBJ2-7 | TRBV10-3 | CAINRLGSAWEQYF | TGTGCCATCAACCGACTAGGGTCCGCCTGGGAGCAGTACTTC
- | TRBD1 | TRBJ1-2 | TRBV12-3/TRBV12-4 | CASTGQGPGYGYTF | TGTGCCAGCACCGGACAGGGGCCGGGATATGGCTACACCTTC